This record covers a single T cell receptor (beta chain). What antigen it recognizes has not been identified. Base qualities are not at hand, and no much larger clone is one base apart. The treatment or condition label, as the study defines it: 15 to 20 received Ad26.COV2.S at low or high dose, single or two shots; a few received placebo; per-sample allocation not given. Repertoires of vaccine and placebo recipients were sequenced from samples collected on day 63 after the first injection. Cohort 1b enrolled about two dozen adults aged 18-55 years at a single site in Boston, USA, between 29 July and 7 August 2020. Ad26.COV2.S was a replication-incompetent adenovirus type 26 vector that expressed a prefusion-stabilized SARS-CoV-2 spike protein derived from the original Wuhan strain. These data are taken from a study of Ad26.COV2.S vaccination and SARS-CoV-2 variants listed by TCRdb under 2021. In terms of the full investigation: Donors in the vaccine arm were drawn from COV1001, a multicentre, randomized, double-blind, placebo-controlled phase I-IIa trial testing Ad26.COV2.S in healthy adults. Ad26.COV2.S was given intramuscularly at 5x10^10 or 1x10^11 viral particles, as a single shot or as two shots 56 days apart. A total of roughly 32 samples were included in the TCR-sequenced set, comprising some 20 Ad26.COV2.S vaccine recipients, 5 placebo recipients and 8 SARS-CoV-2 convalescent individuals. The specificity and breadth of SARS-CoV-2-reactive T cell receptors after Ad26.COV2.S vaccination were assessed by TCRbeta repertoire sequencing. Participants in the trial were split at random into five groups of five each, receiving low-dose or high-dose Ad26.COV2.S once or twice, or else placebo on both occasions. Blinding of investigators to trial group allocation was maintained during experiments and outcome assessment. The full study reports these points: Vaccine and placebo recipients had similar non-spike TCR breadth, a finding consistent with the vaccine containing only spike. Spike-specific TCR breadth was higher in Ad26.COV2.S recipients than in placebo recipients (P = 0.0014). According to the authors, total T cell responses may have been underestimated by the TCR breadth and depth analyses. The study was not powered for comparison of responses between vaccine doses or regimens. After vaccination, substantial breadth of spike-specific CD8+ and CD4+ T cell responses was reported.

Trimming removed 1 base from V and 6 bases from J; the gene matches leave 9 bases unexplained. Counted from cysteine to phenylalanine, this CDR3 has 16 amino acids. Just the 48-base CDR3 DNA is kept, in frame starting at base 1. The CDR1 and CDR2 encoded by the germline V gene (reference sequence) are LGHDT and YNNKEL. The immunoSEQ Assay was the method used to sequence TCRbeta CDR3 regions. After extraction, genomic DNA underwent amplification by bias-controlled multiplex PCR, followed by high-throughput sequencing. As for how the authors treated the data: To quantify the absolute abundance of every unique TCRbeta CDR3 region, sequences were collapsed and filtered. T cell fraction was estimated by normalizing TCRbeta template counts to usable DNA, which was measured by amplifying reference genes present in all nucleated cells. Repertoire TCRs were annotated as SARS-CoV-2-specific when V gene, CDR3 amino acid sequence and J gene were exactly matched to a known reactive TCR set. The reference SARS-CoV-2 TCR set was derived from MIRA and filtered for enrichment in COVID-19-positive ImmuneCODE repertoires, a step that removed public or cross-reactive TCRs. Drawing on the MIRA antigens, annotated TCRs were analysed further at the level of specific ORF or position within ORF. Breadth was defined as the number of annotated unique rearrangements divided by the total number of unique productive rearrangements, and depth was defined as the summed frequency of the annotated unique rearrangements. Group comparisons of TCR breadth used two-sided Wilcoxon rank-sum tests. Not all clones reach the TCRdb copy of this immuneACCESS table, which keeps in-frame sequences only. Checked studies attribute under half of the gap to unresolved V genes and leave the rest unexplained. The D gene and trimming were derived from the DNA, and the V and J assignments and clone size from that table. The sample table contains approximately 400,000 clones; only one count was recorded for about 85% of them. The top ten clonotypes cover about 3.3% of the sample.

This TCR was recovered from a person between 18 and 65 years old who received the Ad26.COV2.S COVID-19 vaccine or a placebo. The sequencing used peripheral blood, collected in a trial of Ad26.COV2.S vaccine versus placebo. The sequence links TRBV3-1 (or the pseudogene TRBV3-2) to TRBJ2-7; 10 middle bases align to TRBD2. The DNA sequence is given as TGTGCCAGCAGCCAAGTGCCCGGGGTAGCGGGAGGCGAGCAGTACTTC. Its protein is CASSQVPGVAGGEQYF.